This T cell receptor (beta chain) stems from a study of T cell repertoires in cytomegalovirus infection (dated 2019 in TCRdb). About the investigation overall: Alongside well-studied HLA-B-restricted epitopes, the peptide stimulations were aimed at recently identified HLA-C-restricted CMV epitopes, whose presentation resists viral immunomodulation. Donor HLA type was relevant to the analysis, because carriage of CMV infection together with the matching HLA type was indicated by public TCR beta signatures. Beyond this particular receptor, the publication reports: In both this cohort and an independent roughly 400-donor cohort, the cumulative frequency of public TCR beta family members distinguished carriers of CMV infection plus the relevant HLA type. The ex vivo response was dominated by HLA-C-restricted CMV-specific TCR beta clonotypes, which also provided the single most frequent clonotype in two of eight donors.

The sequencer listed for this sample is Illumina HiSeq 1500. TCRdb trimmed the raw reads at Q25, called clones with MiXCR and kept productive beta chains. Every CDR3 protein is listed once, alongside the most common genes and DNA of its rows. The sample table records under 500,000 distinct CDR3 sequences; approximately 40% of these occur just once. Around 44% of the sample is taken by the ten largest. As to this clonotype: The antigen it recognizes is unknown. No qualities accompany the bases; no much larger clone lies one base away.

What the treatment or condition label conveys for this sample: in vitro stimulation with specific CMV peptide epitopes to enrich CMV-specific T cells. The sequencing used cultured PBMCs, collected from culture after CMV antigen stimulation. The TCR comes from a human donor in good health (CMV status not recorded). Some clones in this sample may be carry-over from other donors' samples.

The CDR3 loop reads CASRTVGGGIDTQYF. The nucleotide sequence reads as follows: TGTGCCAGCAGGACAGTTGGGGGGGGCATAGATACGCAGTATTTT. The rearranged segments are TRBV25-1 and TRBJ2-3, and the D gene may be TRBD2, 7 bases matching. Taken from cysteine to phenylalanine, the CDR3 has 15 residues. Only CDR3 DNA is held: 45 bases, read in frame from base 1. As encoded in the germline V gene, CDR1 is MGHDK while CDR2 is SYGVNS. Relative to germline, V is 6 bases shorter and J is 5 bases shorter, with 18 bases between their ends.